This T cell receptor beta chain was profiled in a study of T cell responses to AZD1222 COVID-19 vaccine. Overall study: Second-dose recipients at about 4 or about 12 weeks were treated as one pooled group. Study outcomes and limitations: Nearly half of spike-specific TCRs reportedly target variant regions that are unmutated in the B.1.351 and B.1.1.7 variants. Donors, mostly white British, included more females; clonal diversity was possibly underestimated.

To note about this clone: The target antigen is unknown.

Some clones are missing from TCRdb's copy, which holds only in-frame ones; the method was immunoSEQ multiplex PCR. The sample lists 120,000 to 150,000 clones; approximately 92% were seen once. The germline V gene encodes CDR1 LGHNA and CDR2 YSLEER. The CDR3 has 12 amino acids. The V end was cut by 0 bases, the J end by 8 bases, with 7 bases between. The receptor was derived from an adult in good health. V gene TRBV4-3 combines with J gene TRBJ1-2; D not certain. The starting material was peripheral blood, obtained on day 0 of AZD1222 vaccination. The CDR3 sequence is CASSQDHQGYTF. CDR3 bases: TGCGCCAGCAGCCAAGATCATCAGGGCTACACCTTC.